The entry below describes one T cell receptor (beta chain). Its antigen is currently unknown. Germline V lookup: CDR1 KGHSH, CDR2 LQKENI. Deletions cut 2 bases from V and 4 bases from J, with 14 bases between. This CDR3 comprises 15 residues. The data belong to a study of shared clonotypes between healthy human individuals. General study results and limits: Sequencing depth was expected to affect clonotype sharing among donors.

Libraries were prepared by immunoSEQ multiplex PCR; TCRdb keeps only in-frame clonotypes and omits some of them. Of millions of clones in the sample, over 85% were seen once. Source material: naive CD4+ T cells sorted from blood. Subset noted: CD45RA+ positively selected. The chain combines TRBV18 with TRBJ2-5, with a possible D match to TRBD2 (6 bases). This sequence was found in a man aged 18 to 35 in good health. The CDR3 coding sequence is TGTGCCAGCTCACCAGTTTCACTAGCAGGAGAGACCCAGTACTTC. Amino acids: CASSPVSLAGETQYF.